A single sample is the source of the 3 T cell receptor beta chains below, sequenced in a study of OX40 agonist ivuxolimab in advanced cancers. The data were produced by immunoSEQ multiplex PCR, yet TCRdb's version contains in-frame clones alone and is incomplete. Here the sample spans approximately 30,000 clones, around four fifths being singletons. The sequencing used CD4+ or CD8+ T cells sorted from blood, collected in a trial of the OX40 agonist ivuxolimab. Receptors originate from an adult with an advanced solid tumor such as melanoma, head and neck, liver or kidney cancer.

The chain carries TRBV9 and TRBJ2-2; D unclear. Germline V lookup: CDR1 SGDLS, CDR2 YYNGEE. V was shortened by 4 bases and J by 1 base, with 5 bases between the two germline ends. This CDR3 has 13 residues. The CDR3 loop is CASSSWNTGELFF. CDR3 nucleotides: TGTGCCAGCAGCTCCTGGAACACCGGGGAGCTGTTTTTT.

The rearrangement joins TRBV6-5 to TRBJ2-3; D is unclear. There are 15 residues in the CDR3. Per the germline V gene, CDR1 is MNHEY and CDR2 is SVGAGI. The ends were cut back, 0 bases at V and 1 base at J, with 8 bases in the middle. CDR3 loop: CASSYSRGRTDTQYF. The CDR3 DNA follows: TGTGCCAGCAGTTACTCGCGTGGCCGCACAGATACGCAGTATTTT.

DNA of the CDR3: TGTGCCAGCAGCTCCGACTCCGCCTACAATGAGCAGTTCTTC. Residues: CASSSDSAYNEQFF. The J gene is TRBJ2-1, the V gene TRBV7-9; unclear D gene. V lost 4 bases and J 2 bases, leaving 9 bases between the germline ends. The CDR3 runs 14 residues. Germline loops: CDR1 SEHNR, CDR2 FQNEAQ (reference sequence).